One TCR beta chain is described in this entry. The antigen is not known. Germline V lookup: CDR1 KGHDR, CDR2 SFDVKD. V gave up 4 bases and J gave up 6 bases; unmatched junction bases: 3. The CDR3 consists of 13 residues. The source of the sample is a study of molecular identifiers for immune sequencing clone quantification. Study-level points and caveats: In cases of identical TCR molecules sharing a barcode, highly expanded clone sizes could be underestimated.

TCRdb called the PCR reads again in MiXCR, with one record for every CDR3 protein. The data show about 630,000 distinct CDR3 sequences, roughly 23% seen once. Specimen: naive CD8+ T cells from blood, with Jurkat cell RNA spiked in. Subset of the sample: FACS-sorted CD8+CD4-CCR7+CD45RA+ naive T cells. The gene calls are TRBV24-1 and TRBJ1-2, with 8 positions matching TRBD1. This clonotype was obtained from a human donor in good health. Some libraries in this study had Jurkat cell RNA spiked in. The CDR3 region has the DNA TGTGCCACCAGTGACTTGACAGGGGATGGCTACACCTTC. Amino acids: CATSDLTGDGYTF.